One and the same sample provided the 8 T cell receptor beta chains below, sequenced in a study of memory CD4+ T cells and cytomegalovirus serostatus (dated by TCRdb to the late 2010s). A FACSAria II was used to sort memory CD4+ T cells, defined as single viable CD3+CD4+CD8-CD45RO+ cells. The library came from the immunoSEQ multiplex PCR assay. Entries here come from immuneACCESS through TCRdb and include only in-frame sequences with V and J called. Some clones fail to appear in such tables; in the studies checked, an unresolved V gene covers under half of the shortfall, and the cause of the remainder is unknown. For this sample there are about 50,000 clones; about four fifths appear just once. The leading ten clones occupy roughly 0.6% of the sample. The sequencing input was memory CD4+ T cells from blood. All receptors come from an adult in good health and CMV-seronegative.

The CDR3 sequence: CASSFGSSYEQYF. As DNA, the CDR3 is TGTGCCAGCAGTTTTGGCAGCTCCTACGAGCAGTACTTC. The gene calls are TRBV6-5 and TRBJ2-7, with D hard to call. The CDR3 loop spans 13 amino acids. Germline CDR1 is MNHEY and CDR2 is SVGAGI. V was trimmed by 4 bases and J by 0 bases, leaving 7 bases between them.

This rearrangement joins TRBV18 to TRBJ2-7; D perhaps matches TRBD2 (6 bases). The V and J ends lost 5 bases and 4 bases respectively, with 15 bases between them. Per germline, CDR1 KGHSH and CDR2 LQKENI. CDR3 length: 14 residues. In DNA, the CDR3 is TGTGCCAGCTCATACGACGGGAGACATTACGAGCAGTACTTC. Its translation is CASSYDGRHYEQYF.

The table lists this clone with a count of one. The V call is TRBV5-6, the J call TRBJ2-3; 7 bases fit TRBD1. The V and J ends lost 4 bases and 1 base, in that order; junction bases with no gene match: 12. CDR1 and CDR2 (germline): SGHDT, YYEEEE. The CDR3 is 17 residues long. The chain's CDR3 is CASSAFKGAPRTDTQYF. In nucleotides, the CDR3 is TGTGCCAGCAGCGCATTTAAGGGGGCACCCCGCACAGATACGCAGTATTTT.

CDR3 loop: CASSSPGTSQNEQFF. The CDR3 bases are TGTGCCAGCAGCTCACCCGGGACTAGTCAAAATGAGCAGTTCTTC. The chain combines TRBV7-9 with TRBJ2-1, with TRBD2 matching 8 bases. Germline CDR1 and CDR2: SEHNR and FQNEAQ (reference sequence). V dropped 4 bases and J dropped 7; count of bases not matched to a gene: 9. This CDR3 region has 15 residues. The full variable domain, its missing parts supplied by reference TRBV7-9 and TRBJ2-1, is DTGVSQNPRHKITKRGQNVTFRCDPISEHNRLYWYRQTLGQGPEFLTYFQNEAQLEKSRLLSDRFSAERPKGSFSTLEIQRTEQGDSAMYLCASSSPGTSQNEQFFGPGTRLTVL.

J is TRBJ1-5 and V is TRBV28; 9 positions match TRBD1. CDR1 is MDHEN, CDR2 SYDVKM, per germline. The CDR3 extends over 15 amino acids. The V segment lost 6 bases and the J segment 0 bases; nucleotides outside the gene matches: 3. The CDR3 DNA reads as TGTGCCAGCAGGACAGGGGGGGGTAGCAATCAGCCCCAGCATTTT. Its protein product is CASRTGGGSNQPQHF.

The chain employs TRBV6-1 and TRBJ1-3; D may be TRBD1 (6 bases). Germline values: CDR1 MNHNS, CDR2 SASEGT. The CDR3 covers 16 residues. V lost 4 bases, J lost 4 bases, and 17 bases lay in between. CDR3: CASSGRTAQKGNTIYF. The CDR3 region has the DNA TGTGCCAGCAGTGGGAGGACAGCTCAAAAGGGAAACACCATATATTTT.

The V gene is TRBV7-2, the J gene TRBJ2-1; 9 bases match TRBD1. V dropped 4 bases and J dropped 9; count of bases not matched to a gene: 1. The CDR3 is made up of 12 amino acids. Per the germline V gene, CDR1 is SGHTA and CDR2 is FQGNSA. The CDR3 sequence is CASSWGQGEQFF. The CDR3 nucleotides read TGTGCCAGCAGCTGGGGACAGGGTGAGCAGTTCTTC.

Remarks on this clone: The junction and the germline gene differ at one end; a read error may be behind it. The rearrangement uses TRBV6-4 and TRBJ2-5; either TRBD1 or TRBD2 may supply D (5 bases each). Germline V gene lookup returns CDR1 MRHNA and CDR2 SNTAGT. There are 17 residues in the CDR3. CDR3 nucleotide sequence: TGTGCCAGCAGTTACTCGGCCGCCGGGGCTGGGCAAGAGACCCAGTACTTC. Translating gives CASSYSAAGAGQETQYF.